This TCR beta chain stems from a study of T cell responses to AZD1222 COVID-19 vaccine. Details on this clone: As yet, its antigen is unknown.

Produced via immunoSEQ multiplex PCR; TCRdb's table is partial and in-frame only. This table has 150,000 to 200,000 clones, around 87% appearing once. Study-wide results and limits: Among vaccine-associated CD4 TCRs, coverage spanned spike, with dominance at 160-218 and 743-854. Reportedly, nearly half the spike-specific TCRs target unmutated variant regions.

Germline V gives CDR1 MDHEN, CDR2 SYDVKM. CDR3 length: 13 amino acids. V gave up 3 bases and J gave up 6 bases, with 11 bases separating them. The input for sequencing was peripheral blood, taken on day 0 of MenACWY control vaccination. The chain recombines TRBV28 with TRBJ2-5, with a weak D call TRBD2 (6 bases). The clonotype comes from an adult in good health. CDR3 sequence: CASSLEGGQTQYF. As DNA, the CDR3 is TGTGCCAGCAGTTTGGAGGGAGGTCAGACCCAGTACTTC.